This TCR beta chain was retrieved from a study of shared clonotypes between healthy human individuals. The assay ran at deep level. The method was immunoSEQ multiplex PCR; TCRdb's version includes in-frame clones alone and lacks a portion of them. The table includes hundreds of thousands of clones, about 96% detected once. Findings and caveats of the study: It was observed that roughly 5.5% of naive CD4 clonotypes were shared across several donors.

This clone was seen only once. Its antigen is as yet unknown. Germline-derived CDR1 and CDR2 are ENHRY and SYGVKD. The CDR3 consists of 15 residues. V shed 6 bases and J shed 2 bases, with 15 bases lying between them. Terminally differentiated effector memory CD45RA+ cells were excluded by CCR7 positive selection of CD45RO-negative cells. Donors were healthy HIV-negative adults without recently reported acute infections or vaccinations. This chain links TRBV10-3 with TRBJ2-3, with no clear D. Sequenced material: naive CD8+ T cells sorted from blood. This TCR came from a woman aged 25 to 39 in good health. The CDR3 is CAIRPSFGYTDTQYF. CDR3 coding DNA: TGTGCCATCAGACCTTCTTTTGGGTACACAGATACGCAGTATTTT.